This note documents a single TCR beta chain sequence. The antigen is unknown. A second about 6 to 12 cycle PCR used barcoded and J-beta primers. TCRdb reprocessed the 5' RACE reads via MiXCR and lists one record per CDR3 protein. The table records approximately 940,000 distinct CDR3 sequences, approximately 49% of them present only once. The data originate from a study of blood T cells in healthy people across ages. Points from the study as a whole: With unsorted PBMCs, a conclusive comparison of naive versus antigen-experienced cells was not possible. Roughly linear declines in TCR beta diversity per million T cells occurred with age. Higher diversity and more naive CD4+ cells were features of long-lived donors, compared to aged donors.

Trimming at V came to 4 bases and at J to 9 bases, leaving 5 bases not matched to a gene. CDR1 and CDR2 (germline): LGHDT, YNNKEL (reference sequence). The CDR3 spans 12 residues. This sequence was found in a man in his thirties or forties in good health. Sequencing was done on a sample of blood. The chain has TRBV3-1 and TRBJ2-7; 8 nucleotides align to TRBD1. The CDR3 loop reads CASSPQGAAQYF. In DNA form, the CDR3 reads TGTGCCAGCAGCCCGCAGGGGGCCGCGCAGTACTTC.